A single TCR beta chain is shown here with its context. This entry is derived from a study of CD8 T cells in Susac syndrome. Study information: Sequencing included Susac syndrome patients, roughly six of them with active disease and roughly eight in remission. Treatment at blood withdrawal was none, corticosteroids, or intravenous immunoglobulin alone in Susac syndrome patients.

With random hexamers, reverse transcription was performed on about 0.5 to 1 ug of RNA. Amplification of TCR beta CDR3 was carried out by immunoSEQ multiplex PCR, which covered 54 Vbeta and 13 Jbeta segments. TCRdb re-analysed the immunoSEQ multiplex PCR reads in MiXCR, keeping a single row per CDR3 protein. The sample has more than 85,000 distinct CDR3 sequences; about 93% are singletons. The sequenced sample was CD4+ T cells from PBMCs. The sequence came from a human donor with Susac syndrome.

CDR3 protein: CASSQLEGNEQYF. The CDR3 coding sequence is TGTGCCAGCAGCCAATTGGAGGGCAACGAGCAGTACTTC. This chain links TRBV3-1 with TRBJ2-7; weak D call: TRBD2 (6 bases). Trimming shortened V by 2 bases and J by 5 bases, and 10 bases separated the two germline ends. CDR1 is LGHDT and CDR2 is YNNKEL in the germline V gene (reference sequence). This CDR3 has 13 residues.